A single sample is the source of the 20 T cell receptor beta chains below, sequenced in a study of T-cell reconstitution after alpha-beta-depleted transplantation in children. This sample's TCRbeta library carried unique molecular identifier barcodes. MiXCR, run by TCRdb on the PCR reads, gives a single entry per CDR3 protein. The table includes hundreds of thousands of distinct CDR3 sequences, roughly 23% detected once. Sequenced material: PBMCs, mostly from graft donor cells, taken 360 days after TCRalphabeta/CD19-depleted stem cell transplant. Source of these receptors: a boy younger than two who had a stem cell transplant for acute myeloid leukemia, so the T cells may come from the graft donor.

This clonotype was detected only a few times. The chain has TRBV20-1 and TRBJ1-1; D is uncertain. CDR3 size: 16 residues. Germline lookup yields CDR1 DFQATT and CDR2 SNEGSKA (reference sequence). V was clipped by 0 bases and J by 4 bases, with 18 bases between them. CDR3 amino acids: CSARDIGETGGTEAFF. In nucleotides, the CDR3 is TGCAGTGCTAGAGATATCGGTGAGACGGGAGGCACTGAAGCTTTCTTT.

This clonotype has more than one count but fewer than ten. The V gene is TRBV25-1, the J gene TRBJ2-7; the D call may be TRBD1 or TRBD2 (6 bases each). Trimming took off 2 bases at V and 4 bases at J, with 18 bases between the two ends. The CDR3 length is 16 residues. Germline CDR1 and CDR2: MGHDK and SYGVNS. CDR3 nucleotides: TGTGCCAGCAGTGAACCCAGGAGAGGAGGGGGATACGAGCAGTACTTC. It is translated as CASSEPRRGGGYEQYF.

The rearrangement uses TRBV20-1 and TRBJ2-5; tentative D call: TRBD1 (7 bases). The ends were cut back, 1 base at V and 4 bases at J, with 16 bases in the middle. The germline gives CDR1 DFQATT, CDR2 SNEGSKA (reference sequence). The CDR3 sequence is 15 residues long. The CDR3 nucleotides are TGCAGTGCTAGAGTGGACAGGAGAGCGGGAGAGACCCAGTACTTC. It encodes CSARVDRRAGETQYF.

The table lists this clonotype with a few counts. The chain joins TRBV7-2 to TRBJ2-7; tentatively, D is TRBD1 (7 bases). V was pared by 5 bases and J by 4 bases, with 18 bases between. The CDR3 contains 15 residues. The germline V gene encodes CDR1 SGHTA and CDR2 FQGNSA. Written as DNA, the CDR3 is TGTGCCAGCAGCCAGGGGGGAGGCCTCGCATACGAGCAGTACTTC. Protein product: CASSQGGGLAYEQYF. The full variable domain, with the rest looked up from reference TRBV7-2 and TRBJ2-7, is GAGVSQSPSNKVTEKGKDVELRCDPISGHTALYWYRQSLGQGLEFLIYFQGNSAPDKSGLPSDRFSAERTGGSVSTLTIQRTQQEDSAVYLCASSQGGGLAYEQYFGPGTRLTVT.

This chain joins TRBV9 and TRBJ1-2, with D hard to call. The germline gives CDR1 SGDLS, CDR2 YYNGEE. V lost 0 bases and J lost 4, with 13 bases in between. The CDR3 has 15 residues. The CDR3 DNA reads TGTGCCAGCAGCGTAGTAAGACGGAACAGCTATGGCTACACCTTC. Translated, it gives CASSVVRRNSYGYTF.

This clonotype was found a few times. The chain combines TRBV4-2 with TRBJ1-1; D not certain. Germline assignment: CDR1 LGHNA and CDR2 YNFKEQ. The CDR3 runs 16 residues. V was cut by 4 bases and J by 1 base, with 16 bases left in between. The DNA of the CDR3 is TGTGCCAGCAGCCCGGCGGTCGAGCGAGAGAACACTGAAGCTTTCTTT. This codes for CASSPAVERENTEAFF.

In the case of this clonotype: A read error is likely, as this CDR3 ends without the conserved phenylalanine or tryptophan. This chain uses TRBV5-8 with TRBJ1-4; D possibly corresponds to TRBD1 (5 bases). Per the germline V gene, CDR1 is SGHTS and CDR2 is YDEGEE. The CDR3 totals 14 residues. V was cut by 5 bases and J by 7 bases, with 15 bases left in between. The CDR3 loop is CASRLQELGEKLFL. CDR3 DNA sequence: TGTGCCAGCAGGTTACAGGAGTTGGGTGAAAAACTGTTTCTT.

The chain links TRBV24-1 to TRBJ2-2; D is possibly TRBD2 (5 bases). The CDR3 is made up of 17 amino acids. V lost 2 bases and J lost 2, with 14 bases in between. The V gene's germline CDR1 is KGHDR and CDR2 SFDVKD. In nucleotides, the CDR3 is TGTGCCACCAGTGATTCCGCGCGGGTGGGTAACACCGGGGAGCTGTTTTTT. Residues: CATSDSARVGNTGELFF.

This clonotype has a handful of counts. The gene calls are TRBV20-1 and TRBJ2-3, with TRBD1 as a possible D gene (6 bases). The ends were cut back, 5 bases at V and 5 bases at J, with 8 bases in the middle. CDR3 length equals 11 residues. Germline loops: CDR1 DFQATT, CDR2 SNEGSKA (reference sequence). The CDR3 here is CSAEQGDTQYF. The CDR3 DNA sequence: TGCAGTGCTGAACAGGGAGATACGCAGTATTTT.

This clonotype was counted many times. For the CDR3, the DNA is TGTGCCAGCAGTTTGGGACGGAATCAAGAGACCCAGTACTTC. As protein: CASSLGRNQETQYF. This chain uses TRBV12-3 or TRBV12-4 with TRBJ2-5; D is perhaps TRBD1 or TRBD2 (5 bases each). CDR3 length: 14 amino acids. The V and J ends lost 3 bases and 2 bases respectively, with 10 bases between them.

This clonotype was found many times. V usage is TRBV12-3 or TRBV12-4 and J usage is TRBJ2-1, with 9 bases identical to TRBD1. The CDR3 totals 16 residues. The V and J ends lost 6 bases and 5 bases, in that order; junction bases with no gene match: 11. CDR3 coding DNA: TGTGCCAGCAGCCGTCTTCCGGGACAGGGAGACAATGAGCAGTTCTTC. Its protein is CASSRLPGQGDNEQFF.

The chain links TRBV6-1 to TRBJ2-2, with 11 bases identical to TRBD1. In germline, CDR1 is MNHNS, CDR2 SASEGT. The V gene end was trimmed by 5 bases and the J gene end by 7 bases; junction bases not matched to a gene: 9. CDR3 length: 16 amino acids. This CDR3 reads CASSLGQGAVDGELFF. The CDR3, as DNA: TGTGCCAGCAGTCTTGGACAGGGGGCAGTGGACGGGGAGCTGTTTTTT.

Only one count was recorded for this clonotype. This chain uses TRBV15 with TRBJ1-1; perhaps TRBD1 as D (5 bases). This CDR3 has 13 residues. Trimming removed 11 bases from V and 4 bases from J, with 17 bases in between. Per germline, CDR1 LNHNV and CDR2 YYDKDF (reference sequence). For the CDR3, the DNA is TGTGCCGCCGGGGGTTCGATGGTCACTGAAGCTTTCTTT. Its translation: CAAGGSMVTEAFF.

This chain connects TRBV20-1 to TRBJ2-3, with TRBD1 matching over 7 bases. This CDR3 is 15 amino acids long. Germline-derived CDR1 and CDR2 are DFQATT and SNEGSKA (reference sequence). Losses at the gene ends were 3 bases for V and 4 bases for J; bases not matched to a gene: 10. CDR3 in amino acids: CSASGRGLLPDTQYF. The CDR3, as DNA: TGCAGTGCTAGTGGAAGGGGGCTCCTACCAGATACGCAGTATTTT.

This clonotype was observed a handful of times. CDR3 sequence: CASSLHGRPQHF. Here the CDR3 DNA reads TGTGCCAGCAGCCTCCACGGGCGGCCCCAGCATTTT. The genes are TRBV12-3 or TRBV12-4 and TRBJ1-5; D gene unclear. This CDR3 has 12 residues. Trimming pared 6 bases from V and 9 bases from J, leaving 12 bases between.

This clonotype appeared a single time. This chain connects TRBV18 to TRBJ2-3; TRBD1 aligns across 8 bases. Looked up from germline, CDR1 is KGHSH and CDR2 is LQKENI. Trimming at V came to 4 bases and at J to 4 bases, leaving 7 bases not matched to a gene. The CDR3 consists of 15 residues. For the CDR3, the DNA is TGTGCCAGCTCACTCCGGACAGGGCGCTCAGATACGCAGTATTTT. Its translation is CASSLRTGRSDTQYF.

This chain connects TRBV12-3 or TRBV12-4 to TRBJ1-2, with 8 bases lining up with TRBD1. V lost 6 bases and J lost 7; bases outside the gene matches: 7. The CDR3 sequence is 13 residues long. The CDR3 loop is CASRTTGGRGYTF. DNA for the CDR3: TGTGCCAGCAGAACTACAGGGGGTCGTGGCTACACCTTC.

This chain links TRBV7-2 with TRBJ2-2; D gene uncertain. The CDR3 consists of 15 residues. Trimming shortened V by 9 bases and J by 0 bases, and 14 bases separated the two germline ends. From germline, CDR1 is SGHTA and CDR2 FQGNSA. CDR3 protein: CASQLRPSNTGELFF. CDR3 DNA: TGTGCCAGTCAACTTCGGCCCTCGAACACCGGGGAGCTGTTTTTT.

The CDR3 is CASSYSGLADYNEQFF. CDR3 DNA sequence: TGTGCCAGCAGTTACTCGGGACTAGCGGACTACAATGAGCAGTTCTTC. V gene TRBV6-5 combines with J gene TRBJ2-1; 11 nucleotides match TRBD2. CDR1 is MNHEY, CDR2 SVGAGI, per germline. J gave up 3 bases and V 0 bases, and 1 base lay outside the gene matches. This CDR3 spans 16 amino acids.

The chain combines TRBV4-3 with TRBJ1-1; D unclear. V lost 0 bases and J lost 10, with 12 bases in between. This CDR3 contains 13 residues. Germline CDR1 LGHNA, CDR2 YSLEER. The CDR3 loop is CASSQEFRNVAFF. The CDR3 DNA is TGCGCCAGCAGCCAAGAGTTCAGGAACGTAGCTTTCTTT.